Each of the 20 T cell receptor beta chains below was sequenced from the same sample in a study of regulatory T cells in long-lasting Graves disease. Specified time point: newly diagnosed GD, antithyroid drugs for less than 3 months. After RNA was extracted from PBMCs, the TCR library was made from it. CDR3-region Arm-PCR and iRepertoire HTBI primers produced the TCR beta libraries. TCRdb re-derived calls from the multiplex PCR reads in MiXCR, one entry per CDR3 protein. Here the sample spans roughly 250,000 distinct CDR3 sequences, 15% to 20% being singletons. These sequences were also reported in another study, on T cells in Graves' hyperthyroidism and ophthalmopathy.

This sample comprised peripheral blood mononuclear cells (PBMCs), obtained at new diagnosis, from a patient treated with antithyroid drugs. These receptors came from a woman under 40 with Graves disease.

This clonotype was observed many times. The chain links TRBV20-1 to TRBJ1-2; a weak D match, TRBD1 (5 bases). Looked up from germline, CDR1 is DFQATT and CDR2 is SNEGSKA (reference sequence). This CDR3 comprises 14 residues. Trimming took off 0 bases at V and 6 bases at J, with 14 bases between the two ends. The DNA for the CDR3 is TGCAGTGCTAGAGATCCTGGCAGGGTAAATGGCTACACCTTC. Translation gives CSARDPGRVNGYTF.

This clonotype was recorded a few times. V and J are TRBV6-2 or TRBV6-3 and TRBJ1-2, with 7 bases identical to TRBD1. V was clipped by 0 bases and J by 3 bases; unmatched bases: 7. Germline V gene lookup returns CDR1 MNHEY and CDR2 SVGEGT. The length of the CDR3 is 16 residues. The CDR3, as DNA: TGTGCCAGCAGTTACTCGCCCAAAACAGGGGACTATGGCTACACCTTC. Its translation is CASSYSPKTGDYGYTF.

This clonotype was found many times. Here the CDR3 DNA reads TGCGCCAGCAGCTTTCAGGTGGGGAACTATGGCTACACCTTC. It translates to CASSFQVGNYGYTF. This rearrangement joins TRBV5-1 to TRBJ1-2; D gene uncertain. The V gene lost 2 bases and the J gene lost 2 bases, with 10 bases spanning the gap. Germline CDR1 reads SGHRS; CDR2 reads YFSETQ. The CDR3 is made up of 14 amino acids.

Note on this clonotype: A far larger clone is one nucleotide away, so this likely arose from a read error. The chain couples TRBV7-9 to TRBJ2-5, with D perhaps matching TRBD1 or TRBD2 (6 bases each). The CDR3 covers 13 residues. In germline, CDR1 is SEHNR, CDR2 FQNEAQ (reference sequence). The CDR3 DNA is TGTGCCAGCAGACTACAGGGTCGGGAGACCCAGCACTTC. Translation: CASRLQGRETQHF.

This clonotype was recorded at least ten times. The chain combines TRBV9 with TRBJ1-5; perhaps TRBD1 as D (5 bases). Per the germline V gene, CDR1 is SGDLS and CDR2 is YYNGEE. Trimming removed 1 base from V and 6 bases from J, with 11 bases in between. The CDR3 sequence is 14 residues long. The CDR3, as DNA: TGTGCCAGCAGCGTATCCGGGGGAGGTCAGCCCCAGCATTTT. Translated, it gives CASSVSGGGQPQHF. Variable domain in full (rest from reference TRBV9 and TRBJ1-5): DSGVTQTPKHLITATGQRVTLRCSPRSGDLSVYWYQQSLDQGLQFLIQYYNGEERAKGNILERFSAQQFPDLHSELNLSSLELGDSALYFCASSVSGGGQPQHFGDGTRLSIL.

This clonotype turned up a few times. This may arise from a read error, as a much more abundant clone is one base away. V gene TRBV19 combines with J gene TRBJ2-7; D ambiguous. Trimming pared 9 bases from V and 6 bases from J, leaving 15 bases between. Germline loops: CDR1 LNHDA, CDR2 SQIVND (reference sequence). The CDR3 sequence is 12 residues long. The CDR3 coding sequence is TGTGCCAGCCGGACCAACGGTGGCGAGCAGTACTTC. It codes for CASRTNGGEQYF.

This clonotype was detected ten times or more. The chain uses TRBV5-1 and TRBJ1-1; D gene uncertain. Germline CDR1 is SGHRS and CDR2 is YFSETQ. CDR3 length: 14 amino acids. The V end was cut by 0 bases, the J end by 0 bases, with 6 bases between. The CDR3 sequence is CASSLAPLNTEAFF. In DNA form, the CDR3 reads TGCGCCAGCAGCTTGGCCCCGCTGAACACTGAAGCTTTCTTT.

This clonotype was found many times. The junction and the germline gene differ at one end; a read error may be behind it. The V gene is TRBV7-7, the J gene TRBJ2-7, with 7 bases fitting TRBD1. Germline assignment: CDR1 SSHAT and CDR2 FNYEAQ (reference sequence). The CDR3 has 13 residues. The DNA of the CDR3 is TGTGCTAGCAGCCAAGGGACAGACTACGAGCAGTACTTC. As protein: CASSQGTDYEQYF.

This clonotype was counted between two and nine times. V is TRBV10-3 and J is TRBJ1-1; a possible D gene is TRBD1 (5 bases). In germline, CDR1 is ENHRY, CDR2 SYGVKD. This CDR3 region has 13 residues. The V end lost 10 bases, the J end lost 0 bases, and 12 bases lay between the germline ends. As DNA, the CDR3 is TGTGCCACAGAGACAGCCGTGAACACTGAAGCTTTCTTT. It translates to CATETAVNTEAFF.

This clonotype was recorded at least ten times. CDR3 nucleotides: TGTGCCAGCAGCTTGCGCCGGGACTTAACCTACGAGCAGTACTTC. It yields the protein CASSLRRDLTYEQYF. The chain uses TRBV27 and TRBJ2-7; D possibly corresponds to TRBD2 (6 bases). The germline CDR1 and CDR2 sequences are MNHEY and SMNVEV (reference sequence). With 6 bases removed from V and 2 bases from J, the gap between germline ends came to 17 bases. This CDR3 comprises 15 residues.

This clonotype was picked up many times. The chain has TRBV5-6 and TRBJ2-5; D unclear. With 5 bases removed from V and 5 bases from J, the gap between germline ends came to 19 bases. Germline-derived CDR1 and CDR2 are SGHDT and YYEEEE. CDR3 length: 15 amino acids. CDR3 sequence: CASSPTPASIETQYF. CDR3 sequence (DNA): TGTGCCAGCAGTCCCACCCCCGCGAGTATTGAGACCCAGTACTTC.

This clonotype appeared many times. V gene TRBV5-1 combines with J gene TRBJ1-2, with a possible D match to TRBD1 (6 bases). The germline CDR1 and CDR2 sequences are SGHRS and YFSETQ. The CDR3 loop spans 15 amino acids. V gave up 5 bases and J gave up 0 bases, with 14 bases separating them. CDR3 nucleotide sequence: TGCGCCAGCAGTGCCCCGGGGGCCACTAACTATGGCTACACCTTC. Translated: CASSAPGATNYGYTF. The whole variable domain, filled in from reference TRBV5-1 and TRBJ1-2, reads KAGVTQTPRYLIKTRGQQVTLSCSPISGHRSVSWYQQTPGQGLQFLFEYFSETQRNKGNFPGRFSGRQFSNSRSEMNVSTLELGDSALYLCASSAPGATNYGYTFGSGTRLTVV.

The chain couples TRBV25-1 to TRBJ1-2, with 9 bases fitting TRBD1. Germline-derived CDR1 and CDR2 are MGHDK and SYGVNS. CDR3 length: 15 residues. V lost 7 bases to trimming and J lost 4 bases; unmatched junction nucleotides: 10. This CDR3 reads CASKAGNRGPYGYTF. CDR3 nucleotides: TGTGCCAGCAAGGCAGGGAACAGGGGGCCCTATGGCTACACCTTC.

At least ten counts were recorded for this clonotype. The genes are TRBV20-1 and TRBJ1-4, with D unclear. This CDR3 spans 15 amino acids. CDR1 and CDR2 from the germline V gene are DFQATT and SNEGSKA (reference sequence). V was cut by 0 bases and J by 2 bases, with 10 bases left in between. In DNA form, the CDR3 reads TGCAGTGCTAGAGAAAACCGGGAGACTAATGAAAAACTGTTTTTT. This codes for CSARENRETNEKLFF.

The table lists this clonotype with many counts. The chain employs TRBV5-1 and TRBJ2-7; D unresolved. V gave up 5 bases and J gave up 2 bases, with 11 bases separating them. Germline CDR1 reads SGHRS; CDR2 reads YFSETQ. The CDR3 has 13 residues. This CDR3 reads CASSPYRTYEQYF. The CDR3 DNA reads TGCGCCAGCAGTCCCTACAGAACCTACGAGCAGTACTTC.

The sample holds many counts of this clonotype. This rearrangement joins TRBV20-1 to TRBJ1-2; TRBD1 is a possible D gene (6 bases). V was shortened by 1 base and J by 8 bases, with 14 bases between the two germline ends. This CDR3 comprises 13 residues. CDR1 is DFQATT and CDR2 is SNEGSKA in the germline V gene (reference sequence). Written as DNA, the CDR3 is TGCAGTGCTAGAGGCGGGGGCGAGATCGGCTACACCTTC. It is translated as CSARGGGEIGYTF.

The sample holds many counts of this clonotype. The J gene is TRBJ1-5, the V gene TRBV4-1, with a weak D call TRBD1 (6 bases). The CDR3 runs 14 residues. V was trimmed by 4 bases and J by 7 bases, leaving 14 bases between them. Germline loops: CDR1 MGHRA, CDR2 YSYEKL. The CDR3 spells CASSPAEGGQPQHF. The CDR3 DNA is TGCGCCAGCAGCCCTGCCGAGGGGGGCCAGCCCCAGCATTTT.

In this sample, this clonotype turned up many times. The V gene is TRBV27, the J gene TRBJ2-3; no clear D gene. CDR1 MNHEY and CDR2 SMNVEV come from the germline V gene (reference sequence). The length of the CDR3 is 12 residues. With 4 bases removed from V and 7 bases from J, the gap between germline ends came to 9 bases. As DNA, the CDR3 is TGTGCCAGCAGTTCTCAGACCAATACGCAGTATTTT. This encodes CASSSQTNTQYF.

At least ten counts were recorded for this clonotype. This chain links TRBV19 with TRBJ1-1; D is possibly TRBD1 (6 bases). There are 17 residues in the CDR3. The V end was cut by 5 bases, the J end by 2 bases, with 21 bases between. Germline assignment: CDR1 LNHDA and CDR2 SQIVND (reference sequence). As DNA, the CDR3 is TGTGCCAGTAGTCCCGGCCCGGGGGGGCAGGCAAACACTGAAGCTTTCTTT. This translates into CASSPGPGGQANTEAFF.

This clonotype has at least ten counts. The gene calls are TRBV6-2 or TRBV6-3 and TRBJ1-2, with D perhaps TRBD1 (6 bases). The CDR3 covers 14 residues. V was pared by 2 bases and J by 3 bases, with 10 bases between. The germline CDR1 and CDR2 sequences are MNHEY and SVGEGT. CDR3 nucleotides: TGTGCCAGCAGTTACGGGGACAACCACTATGGCTACACCTTC. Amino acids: CASSYGDNHYGYTF.